The 30 T cell receptor beta chains given below trace back to one sample, sequenced in a study of response to subunit inactivated influenza vaccine. TCRdb passed the RT-PCR reads through MiXCR, listing each CDR3 protein once. The table has 500,000 to 550,000 distinct CDR3 sequences, about 7.6% seen once. The material sequenced was PBMCs from blood, taken 23 months after vaccination. The receptors shown here come from a man between 50 and 69 years old who received an inactivated influenza vaccine.

This clonotype appeared a few times. This sequence joins TRBV5-6 and TRBJ2-3; TRBD2 matches 7 bases. Germline V gene lookup returns CDR1 SGHDT and CDR2 YYEEEE. The J segment lost 2 bases and the V segment lost 5 bases, leaving 11 bases of the junction unmatched. The CDR3 contains 16 residues. CDR3 nucleotides: TGTGCCAGCAGGGGTGCGAAGCGGGGCCCCACAGATACGCAGTATTTT. It is translated as CASRGAKRGPTDTQYF.

This clonotype was observed a single time. The gene calls are TRBV6-2 or TRBV6-3 and TRBJ2-5; D may match TRBD1 or TRBD2 (5 bases each). Looked up from germline, CDR1 is MNHEY and CDR2 is SVGEGT. V was clipped by 2 bases and J by 2 bases, with 12 bases between them. The CDR3 is 15 amino acids. In nucleotides, the CDR3 is TGTGCCAGCAGTTACGGGGGACGGGATCAAGAGACCCAGTACTTC. As protein: CASSYGGRDQETQYF.

At least ten counts were recorded for this clonotype. The chain carries TRBV20-1 and TRBJ2-3; D is possibly TRBD2 (6 bases). The CDR3 is 13 residues long. The V end lost 7 bases, the J end lost 6 bases, and 17 bases lay between the germline ends. CDR1 and CDR2 (germline): DFQATT, SNEGSKA (reference sequence). Here the CDR3 DNA reads TGCAGTGGGCCGGGTGCGGGGCCCGATACGCAGTATTTT. Its translation: CSGPGAGPDTQYF.

This clonotype came up many times. The chain combines TRBV29-1 with TRBJ2-7; 8 nucleotides agree with TRBD1. This CDR3 has 13 residues. The germline gives CDR1 SQVTM, CDR2 ANQGSEA. With 4 bases clipped from V and 2 bases from J, the junction kept 4 bases outside the gene matches. CDR3 nucleotide sequence: TGCAGCGTTGGGACAGGGCCCACCTACGAGCAGTACTTC. Amino acid sequence: CSVGTGPTYEQYF.

The chain combines TRBV15 with TRBJ2-7; D is perhaps TRBD2 (6 bases). V was cut by 0 bases and J by 12 bases, with 12 bases left in between. Germline V gene lookup returns CDR1 LNHNV and CDR2 YYDKDF (reference sequence). This CDR3 contains 12 residues. This CDR3 is CATSRDRAGMYF. DNA for the CDR3: TGTGCCACCAGCAGAGATCGGGCGGGGATGTACTTC.

This clonotype has only a few counts. The chain couples TRBV6-4 to TRBJ2-3, with D unresolved. The germline V and J ends were trimmed by 0 bases and 8 bases, with 15 bases remaining between them. CDR1 and CDR2 from the germline V gene are MRHNA and SNTAGT. This CDR3 has 15 amino acids. The CDR3 DNA reads TGTGCCAGCAGTGACTCGACTGCCTCCTCCGGTACGCAGTATTTT. Protein product: CASSDSTASSGTQYF.

The V and J genes are TRBV12-3 or TRBV12-4 and TRBJ1-2, with D perhaps matching TRBD1 (5 bases). V was cut by 5 bases and J by 2 bases, with 9 bases left in between. The CDR3 sequence is 13 residues long. CDR3 in DNA: TGTGCCAGCAGTACAAGGGGCAACTATGGCTACACCTTC. Translation: CASSTRGNYGYTF.

The chain combines TRBV20-1 with TRBJ2-2; D uncertain. There are 14 residues in the CDR3. Trimming cost V 2 bases and J 4 bases, with 11 bases left between them. Germline V gives CDR1 DFQATT, CDR2 SNEGSKA (reference sequence). This CDR3 reads CSARPYILTGELFF. Here the CDR3 DNA reads TGCAGTGCTAGACCGTATATACTCACCGGGGAGCTGTTTTTT.

The chain joins TRBV3-1 to TRBJ1-1, with 7 bases lining up with TRBD1. The CDR3 contains 14 residues. The trim removed 3 bases at V and 4 bases at J, leaving 5 bases unmatched. Per germline, CDR1 LGHDT and CDR2 YNNKEL (reference sequence). This CDR3 reads CASSHEGGGTEAFF. CDR3 bases: TGTGCCAGCAGCCACGAAGGGGGCGGCACTGAAGCTTTCTTT.

In its sample, this clonotype was seen many times. V is TRBV5-4 and J is TRBJ2-1; tentatively, D is TRBD1 (5 bases). The V end was cut by 4 bases, the J end by 8 bases, with 10 bases between. This CDR3 is built from 12 residues. Germline CDR1 and CDR2: SGHNT and YYREEE (reference sequence). The CDR3 DNA reads TGTGCCAGCAGCCGCGACAGCGATGAGCAGTTCTTC. It specifies CASSRDSDEQFF.

This clonotype was seen a few times. The chain is built from TRBV11-2 and TRBJ2-1; 8 bases fit TRBD2. The CDR3 is 15 amino acids. V lost 1 base to trimming and J lost 8 bases; unmatched junction nucleotides: 7. The germline V gene has CDR1 SGHAT and CDR2 FQNNGV. This chain's CDR3 is CASSLGGLAKDEQFF. The CDR3 region has the DNA TGTGCCAGCAGCTTAGGCGGACTAGCAAAGGATGAGCAGTTCTTC. The whole variable domain, remainder taken from reference TRBV11-2 and TRBJ2-1, is EAGVAQSPRYKIIEKRQSVAFWCNPISGHATLYWYQQILGQGPKLLIQFQNNGVVDDSQLPKDRFSAERLKGVDSTLKIQPAKLEDSAVYLCASSLGGLAKDEQFFGPGTRLTVL.

Only a few counts were recorded for this clonotype. V gene TRBV5-8 combines with J gene TRBJ1-5, with TRBD1 matching over 12 bases. CDR1 and CDR2 (germline): SGHTS, YDEGEE. The length of the CDR3 is 16 residues. The V segment lost 1 base and the J segment 9 bases; nucleotides outside the gene matches: 8. CDR3 bases: TGTGCCAGCAGCTTGAAGGGGGACAGGGGGCGCTTGCCCCAGCATTTT. Protein: CASSLKGDRGRLPQHF.

This clonotype was found many times. The chain is built from TRBV10-2 and TRBJ2-7, with D perhaps TRBD2 (6 bases). Trimming stripped 10 bases from V and 3 bases from J, with 19 bases between. Per the germline V gene, CDR1 is WSHSY and CDR2 is SAAADI. The CDR3 is made up of 14 amino acids. CDR3 bases: TGCGCCACCGCCCGGAGGGGCAGATTCTACGAGCAGTACTTC. Protein sequence: CATARRGRFYEQYF.

This chain connects TRBV7-9 to TRBJ2-6; D unclear. CDR3 length equals 17 residues. CDR1 SEHNR and CDR2 FQNEAQ come from the germline V gene (reference sequence). V lost 0 bases to trimming and J lost 6 bases, with 15 bases between them. The CDR3: CASSLAGSLFQANVLTF. The CDR3 DNA reads as TGTGCCAGCAGCTTAGCAGGCAGCCTCTTTCAGGCCAACGTCCTGACTTTC.

The CDR3 DNA reads TGTGCCAGCAGTCCCCCCAGCGGGGGGGCTCAAGAGACCCAGTACTTC. Amino acid sequence: CASSPPSGGAQETQYF. The chain combines TRBV6-8 with TRBJ2-5, with 10 bases that match TRBD2. The CDR3 loop spans 16 amino acids. V was pared by 5 bases and J by 2 bases, with 8 bases of the junction left unmatched. Germline values: CDR1 MNHGY, CDR2 SAAAGT.

This clonotype was detected a few times. V and J are TRBV7-9 and TRBJ1-4; perhaps TRBD1 as D (5 bases). The length of the CDR3 is 13 residues. The germline V gene encodes CDR1 SEHNR and CDR2 FQNEAQ (reference sequence). Trimming took off 2 bases at V and 7 bases at J, with 8 bases between the two ends. CDR3 sequence: CASSLSGREKLFF. The CDR3 nucleotides are TGTGCCAGCAGCTTATCAGGGCGTGAAAAACTGTTTTTT. The full variable domain, in which reference TRBV7-9 and TRBJ1-4 provide the parts outside the CDR3, is DTGVSQNPRHKITKRGQNVTFRCDPISEHNRLYWYRQTLGQGPEFLTYFQNEAQLEKSRLLSDRFSAERPKGSFSTLEIQRTEQGDSAMYLCASSLSGREKLFFGSGTQLSVL.

Ten or more counts support this clonotype. This rearrangement joins TRBV3-1 to TRBJ2-1; D unclear. This CDR3 is built from 16 residues. Between the trimmed V and J ends, which lost 1 base and 3 bases, there was a span of 13 bases. CDR1 and CDR2 (germline): LGHDT, YNNKEL (reference sequence). The CDR3 nucleotides are TGTGCCAGCAGCCAAGGGTTCAGGACGAACTACAATGAGCAGTTCTTC. Amino acids: CASSQGFRTNYNEQFF.

The genes are TRBV5-1 and TRBJ1-4; 7 bases fit TRBD1. This CDR3 has 14 amino acids. The V gene's germline CDR1 is SGHRS and CDR2 YFSETQ. V was clipped by 6 bases and J by 5 bases; unmatched bases: 7. CDR3: CASTATGANEKLFF. The CDR3 DNA follows: TGCGCCAGCACCGCTACAGGGGCGAATGAAAAACTGTTTTTT.

This clonotype was seen at least ten times. The V call is TRBV28, the J call TRBJ2-1; 15 bases match TRBD2. Germline V gives CDR1 MDHEN, CDR2 SYDVKM. There are 15 residues in the CDR3. With V trimmed by 6 bases and J by 13 bases, 10 bases remained unmatched. The CDR3 region is CASSLKGTSGRKQFF. The CDR3 nucleotides are TGTGCCAGCAGCTTAAAGGGGACTAGCGGGAGGAAACAGTTCTTC. The full variable domain, completed using reference TRBV28 and TRBJ2-1, is DVKVTQSSRYLVKRTGEKVFLECVQDMDHENMFWYRQDPGLGLRLIYFSYDVKMKEKGDIPEGYSVSREKKERFSLILESASTNQTSMYLCASSLKGTSGRKQFFGPGTRLTVL.

This clonotype was detected ten times or more. V usage is TRBV3-1 and J usage is TRBJ1-5; 7 bases align to TRBD1. Germline assignment: CDR1 LGHDT and CDR2 YNNKEL (reference sequence). V shed 5 bases and J 4 bases; nucleotides not matched to a gene: 11. The CDR3 spans 16 residues. The CDR3 DNA sequence: TGTGCCAGCAGCGATTCACAGGGGTCGGGGAATCAGCCCCAGCATTTT. It specifies CASSDSQGSGNQPQHF. Looking up the rest from reference TRBV3-1 and TRBJ1-5 gives the full variable domain: DTAVSQTPKYLVTQMGNDKSIKCEQNLGHDTMYWYKQDSKKFLKIMFSYNNKELIINETVPNRFSPKSPDKAHLNLHINSLELGDSAVYFCASSDSQGSGNQPQHFGDGTRLSIL.

J is TRBJ1-4 and V is TRBV11-2; D may be TRBD1 (6 bases). CDR3 size: 15 residues. Germline V CDR1 and CDR2: SGHAT, FQNNGV. Between the trimmed V and J ends, which lost 5 bases and 8 bases, there was a span of 18 bases. The CDR3 spells CASSRFGQSEEKLFF. For the CDR3, the DNA is TGTGCCAGCAGCCGCTTTGGACAGAGTGAGGAAAAACTGTTTTTT.

This clonotype was found a few times. V gene TRBV6-1 combines with J gene TRBJ2-1, with 14 bases fitting TRBD2. V shed 7 bases, J shed 0 bases, and the junction held 2 bases outside the gene matches. The length of the CDR3 is 16 residues. Per germline, CDR1 MNHNS and CDR2 SASEGT. The CDR3 spells CASTGLAGVSYNEQFF. The CDR3 DNA reads TGTGCCAGCACGGGACTAGCGGGAGTCTCCTACAATGAGCAGTTCTTC.

The V gene is TRBV12-3 or TRBV12-4, the J gene TRBJ2-1; tentatively, D is TRBD1 (6 bases). Between the trimmed V and J ends, which lost 6 bases and 8 bases, there was a span of 20 bases. The CDR3 sequence is 15 residues long. The CDR3 spells CASRTGTYAWDEQFF. CDR3 sequence (DNA): TGTGCCAGCAGGACTGGGACATACGCCTGGGATGAGCAGTTCTTC.

This clonotype has a single count. A single base separates this from a much larger clone, so it may be a read error. The chain uses TRBV29-1 and TRBJ2-7; D gene unclear. The V gene's germline CDR1 is SQVTM and CDR2 ANQGSEA. The CDR3 covers 14 residues. The CDR3 sequence: CSLEYGSPSYEQYF. The CDR3 nucleotides read TGCAGCCTTGAGTACGGGTCTCCATCCTACGAGCAGTACTTC.

This clonotype has just a few counts. V usage is TRBV5-1 and J usage is TRBJ1-1; 8 positions match TRBD1. The J segment lost 3 bases and the V segment lost 4 bases, leaving 8 bases of the junction unmatched. CDR1 and CDR2 (germline): SGHRS, YFSETQ. The CDR3 runs to 15 residues. CDR3 protein: CASSPSGGSHTEAFF. In DNA, the CDR3 is TGCGCCAGCAGCCCGTCAGGGGGCAGTCACACTGAAGCTTTCTTT.

The chain joins TRBV3-1 to TRBJ1-5; D is possibly TRBD1 (5 bases). This CDR3 spans 14 amino acids. Between the trimmed V and J ends, which lost 4 bases and 9 bases, there was a span of 16 bases. CDR1 and CDR2 from the germline V gene are LGHDT and YNNKEL (reference sequence). DNA for the CDR3: TGTGCCAGCAGCCTGGGGGAGAGTGCGACGCCCCAGCATTTT. Its translation: CASSLGESATPQHF.

This clonotype was picked up many times. The chain employs TRBV27 and TRBJ2-3, with TRBD1 as a possible D gene (6 bases). V gave up 6 bases and J gave up 0 bases, with 10 bases separating them. The CDR3 spans 14 residues. The germline V gene encodes CDR1 MNHEY and CDR2 SMNVEV (reference sequence). The DNA for the CDR3 is TGTGCCAGCAGGGGGGCACTAAGCACAGATACGCAGTATTTT. Translation gives CASRGALSTDTQYF.

This rearrangement joins TRBV6-2 or TRBV6-3 to TRBJ2-7; 12 bases are a match to TRBD1. The CDR3 is made up of 17 amino acids. Trimming at V came to 4 bases and at J to 2 bases, leaving 9 bases not matched to a gene. The germline V gene encodes CDR1 MNHEY and CDR2 SVGEGT. In nucleotides, the CDR3 is TGTGCCAGCAGTTGGGACAGGGGGCGGTCACTGGCCTACGAGCAGTACTTC. Translation gives CASSWDRGRSLAYEQYF.

The genes are TRBV15 and TRBJ2-3, with D hard to call. Germline assignment: CDR1 LNHNV and CDR2 YYDKDF (reference sequence). V was clipped by 6 bases and J by 5 bases, with 9 bases between them. This CDR3 is built from 12 residues. CDR3 in amino acids: CATSSNGDTQYF. For the CDR3, the DNA is TGTGCCACCAGTTCCAACGGAGATACGCAGTATTTT.

This clonotype was seen only a few times. This sequence joins TRBV27 and TRBJ1-6, with 9 nucleotides matching TRBD1. The CDR3 is made up of 14 amino acids. Germline loops: CDR1 MNHEY, CDR2 SMNVEV (reference sequence). Germline trimming cut 3 bases from V and 10 bases from J; bases unmatched to any gene: 4. The CDR3 region is CASSLDRGPSPLHF. CDR3 bases: TGTGCCAGCAGTTTGGACAGGGGCCCCTCACCCCTCCACTTT.